This T cell receptor (beta chain) is from a study of blood T cell repertoires in COVID-19. This CDR3 comprises 15 residues. CDR1 and CDR2 from the germline V gene are WSHSY and SAAADI. The V and J ends lost 4 bases and 1 base respectively, with 11 bases between them. Profiling relied on immunoSEQ multiplex PCR, and the TCRdb table lists in-frame clones only, not all of them. The sample carries about 26,000 clones, approximately 66% recorded once. Material for sequencing was peripheral blood. This receptor was obtained from a man aged 60-69 years with active or convalescent COVID-19. V gene TRBV10-2 combines with J gene TRBJ1-5, with unresolved D. Here the CDR3 reads CASSVRGISNQPQHF. The DNA for the CDR3 is TGCGCCAGCAGTGTCCGGGGTATCAGCAATCAGCCCCAGCATTTT.